Reported below is one T cell receptor (beta chain). The sample comes from a study of technical replicates of blood from several donors. Germline CDR1 is MNHNS and CDR2 is SASEGT. This CDR3 region has 20 residues. V gave up 1 base and J gave up 0 bases; unmatched junction bases: 15. Method: immunoSEQ multiplex PCR; TCRdb's copy keeps in-frame clones and lacks some. The data show more than 65,000 clones, around 90% seen once. The genes are TRBV6-1 and TRBJ1-5, with 7 bases aligning to TRBD1. The sample comprised T cells isolated from PBMCs. The TCR was taken from a human donor in good health. In nucleotides, the CDR3 is TGTGCCAGCAGTGAAGATACACGACAGGGTGGGCGATATAGCAATCAGCCCCAGCATTTT. Its translation: CASSEDTRQGGRYSNQPQHF.